This T cell receptor (beta chain) stems from a study of CD8 T cells in Susac syndrome (dated by TCRdb to between 2017 and 2020). In the study overall: Whether CD8+ T cell activation and differentiation in Susac syndrome was antigen driven was tested using repertoire sequencing. The clonality of the CD8+ T cell repertoire was compared across around twelve healthy donors, around 14 Susac syndrome patients and under 19 multiple sclerosis patients. The investigation overall reported the following: The number of individuals in the TCR sequencing and HLA analysis was recognized as being relatively small.

This clonotype was recorded once. Its antigen target is currently unknown. Per-base quality was not reported, and no clone a single base away is much larger than it. Evidence from one read is weak. RNA was extracted with the RNeasy kit and roughly 0.45 to 1 ug was reverse transcribed using random hexamers. The immunoSEQ multiplex PCR assay, covering 54 Vbeta and 13 Jbeta segments, was used to amplify TCR beta CDR3 regions. PCR amplification bias was corrected using a synthetic template baseline for primer optimization and computational correction. Per the original workflow: Only productive sequences were kept, with reads annotated to V, D and J genes according to IMGT and analyzed in immunoSEQ Analyzer. Clonality was calculated as one minus the Shannon entropy normalized by log2 of the number of productive unique sequences. For each patient and control, public and private clones were evaluated within the 100 most prevalent clones. Clones were defined as Susac-specific when absent from the healthy and MS cohorts, from about 970 published viral clones and from other ImmuneACCESS disease sequences. Using fastp trimming at Q25 and MiXCR clonotype assembly, TCRdb reanalyzed the public sequencing data and kept in-frame beta chains. Rows matching on CDR3 protein sequence are summarized as one entry with the most common DNA and genes. TCRdb, rather than the study authors, made the V and J calls. This sample comprises around 300,000 distinct CDR3 sequences, about 82% of them detected only once. Of the sample, around 0.21% falls within the top ten clones.

Peripheral blood CD8+ and CD4+ T cells from healthy donors, Susac syndrome patients and multiple sclerosis patients were profiled by high-throughput TCR beta sequencing. Treatment-naive patients with stable or active relapsing-remitting disease fulfilling revised McDonald criteria were used as multiple sclerosis controls. Bulk CD8+ and CD4+ T cells were purified magnetically by negative isolation, whereas CD8+ TEMRA cells were enriched by FACS. Blood was collected in EDTA tubes and processed within 24 hours, with PBMCs isolated through density gradient centrifugation. PBMCs destined for TCR sequencing were cryopreserved in liquid nitrogen and later thawed in a 37 °C water bath. A purity of at least 90% was achieved for sorted or isolated CD4+, CD8+ and CD8+ TEMRA cells. V and J are trimmed by 0 bases and 6 bases, and the gene matches miss 10 bases of the junction. The cysteine opens and the phenylalanine closes a CDR3 of 17 amino acids. Just the 51-base CDR3 DNA is kept, in frame starting at base 1. Sequences LGHNA (CDR1) and YSLEER (CDR2) are obtained from the germline V gene.

Source material: CD8+ T cells from PBMCs. The receptor was isolated from a human donor with multiple sclerosis. The rearrangement combines TRBV4-3 with TRBJ2-2; 7 central nucleotides agree with TRBD2. The CDR3 amino acid sequence is: CASSQDKRELPAGELFF. The nucleotide sequence is given as TGCGCCAGCAGCCAAGATAAGCGGGAACTACCAGCCGGGGAGCTGTTTTTT.